This TCR beta chain was sequenced in a study of blood T cell repertoires in COVID-19. Study overall: COVID-19 samples collected from the United States, Italy and Spain covered acute and convalescent phases. From T cells, B-cell-depleted T cells, or PBMCs came the material, which was cDNA or gDNA.

Some clones are missing from TCRdb's copy, which holds only in-frame ones; the method was immunoSEQ multiplex PCR. The table includes fewer than 200,000 clones, 75% to 90% detected once. Between the trimmed V and J ends, which lost 4 bases and 4 bases, there was a span of 17 bases. Per germline, CDR1 MNHEY and CDR2 SVGAGI. The CDR3 totals 16 residues. In this sample, this clone turned up once. The receptor was isolated from a human donor with acute or convalescent COVID-19. The donor label of this sample is uncertain. The chain recombines TRBV6-5 with TRBJ2-1; perhaps TRBD2 as D (6 bases). The sequencing input was peripheral blood. Here the CDR3 reads CASSSQGAGDYNEQFF. The CDR3 nucleotides are TGTGCCAGCAGTTCCCAAGGAGCGGGCGATTACAATGAGCAGTTCTTC.